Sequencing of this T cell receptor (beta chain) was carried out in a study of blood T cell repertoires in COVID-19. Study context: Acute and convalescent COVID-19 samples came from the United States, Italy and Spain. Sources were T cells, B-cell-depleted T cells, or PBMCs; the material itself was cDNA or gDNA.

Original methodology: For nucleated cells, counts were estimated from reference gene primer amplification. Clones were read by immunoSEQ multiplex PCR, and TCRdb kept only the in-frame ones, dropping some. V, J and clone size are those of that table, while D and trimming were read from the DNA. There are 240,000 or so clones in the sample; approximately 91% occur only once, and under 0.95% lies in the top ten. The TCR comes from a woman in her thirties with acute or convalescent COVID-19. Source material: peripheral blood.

CDR3 sequence reads: CASRPGGYGGANVLTF. The CDR3 DNA reads TGCGCCAGCAGACCCGGAGGGTACGGCGGGGCCAACGTCCTGACTTTC. The chain uses TRBV10-2 and TRBJ2-6; a possible D gene is TRBD2 (6 bases). The V end was cut by 6 bases, the J end by 4 bases, with 16 bases between. CDR1 and CDR2 (germline): WSHSY, SAAADI. The CDR3 covers 16 residues.